This TCR beta chain was retrieved from a study of T cell responses to AZD1222 COVID-19 vaccine. The CDR3 has 15 residues. The germline V and J ends were trimmed by 1 base and 11 bases, with 15 bases remaining between them. From germline, CDR1 is SNHLY and CDR2 FYNNEI. Study-wide findings and caveats: Samples come after the peak T cell response, not at day 14. Most donors were white British and more were female, and clonal diversity was possibly underestimated.

This clone occurred a few times. Its antigen is undetermined. The table came from immunoSEQ multiplex PCR; TCRdb's copy has only in-frame clones and leaves some out. Here the sample spans 150,000 to 200,000 clones, 90% to 95% being singletons. The chain uses TRBV2 and TRBJ1-6; D call uncertain. The specimen was peripheral blood, collected on day 0 of AZD1222 vaccination. The sequence derives from an adult in good health. The CDR3 loop reads CASSEDGVRSPPLHF. CDR3 nucleotide sequence: TGTGCCAGCAGTGAAGATGGAGTCCGAAGTCCACCCCTCCACTTT.